This is a list of T cell receptor beta chains from one sample in a study of identical twins. TCRdb processed the 5' RACE reads anew with MiXCR; each CDR3 protein has one entry. The repertoire has roughly 280,000 distinct CDR3 sequences, more than 8% of them found once; the top ten carry about 7.1%. The same data also went into a second study, on yellow fever vaccine responses in identical twins.

Sequencing was performed on CD8+ T cells sorted from blood. These receptors were collected from a woman aged 18-30 years in good health. The CDR3 runs from the conserved cysteine through the conserved F or W. A D gene is named only where the DNA matches it firmly. Clone size appears in some rows only: once, few, many, or a class for an expanded clone.

>TRBJ2-1|many|TRBD2|TRBV29-1
TGCACCACTAGGAGCGGGACCAATGAGCAGTTCTTC
CTTRSGTNEQFF
>TRBJ1-2|many|NA|TRBV12-3/TRBV12-4
TGTGCCAGCTGGGATTTCTATGGCTACACCTTC
CASWDFYGYTF
>TRBJ2-5|NA|NA|TRBV19
TGTGCCAGTAGTATCTTCGGCGGTTCAGAGACCCAGTACTTC
CASSIFGGSETQYF
>TRBJ2-1|many|TRBD2|TRBV11-1
TGTGCCAGCAGCTTCTCAGGGCCCGGGGAGGGCTCCTACAATGAGCAGTTCTTC
CASSFSGPGEGSYNEQFF
>TRBJ2-7|NA|NA|TRBV20-1
TGCAGTGCAATCTACCGGGCCGTCTCCTACGAGCAGTACTTC
CSAIYRAVSYEQYF
>TRBJ2-7|few|NA|TRBV27
TGTGCCAGCAGTCCCCGAGGAGCCGCAAGCTCCTACGAGCAGTACTTC
CASSPRGAASSYEQYF
>TRBJ2-7|NA|NA|TRBV27
TGTGCCAGCAGTTCCAGGGGGGTAACCTACGAGCAGTACTTC
CASSSRGVTYEQYF
>TRBJ1-1|NA|NA|TRBV7-9
TGTGCCAGCAGCCCTATTTGGAGGGAGGACACTGAAGCTTTCTTT
CASSPIWREDTEAFF
>TRBJ2-7|NA|TRBD1|TRBV4-3
TGCGCCAGCAGCCAAGTAACAGGGGTCGGCCGCGAGCAGTACTTC
CASSQVTGVGREQYF
>TRBJ2-5|NA|NA|TRBV2
TGTGCCAGCAGTGAGAATGGCCTAGAAGAGACCCAGTACTTC
CASSENGLEETQYF
>TRBJ2-7|many|TRBD1|TRBV13
TGTGCCAGCAGTCGACAGGGCTACGAGCAGTACTTC
CASSRQGYEQYF
>TRBJ2-7|few|NA|TRBV11-2
TGTGCCAGCAGCCCAGGGGTGGCCCGGATGGCAGGGGTGTCCTACGAGCAGTACTTC
CASSPGVARMAGVSYEQYF
>TRBJ2-3|NA|TRBD1|TRBV14
TGTGCCAGCAGCCAAGACCGGACAGGCCTTAGCACAGATACGCAGTATTTT
CASSQDRTGLSTDTQYF
>TRBJ2-3|NA|NA|TRBV10-3
TGTGCCATCAAGGGGGGGACAGATACGCAGTATTTT
CAIKGGTDTQYF
>TRBJ2-7|many|TRBD2|TRBV11-2
TGTGCCAGCAGCTCCGGGACTACCCTCTACGAGCAGTACTTC
CASSSGTTLYEQYF
>TRBJ2-3|few|TRBD2|TRBV7-3
TGTGCCAGCAGCTGGAGCGGGGGAGAGACAGATACGCAGTATTTT
CASSWSGGETDTQYF
>TRBJ2-3|many|NA|TRBV21-1
TGTGCCAGCAGCAAAAGCCTGCAGGGGGCTGGGGATACGCAGTATTTT
CASSKSLQGAGDTQYF
>TRBJ1-1|NA|NA|TRBV12-3/TRBV12-4
TGTGCCAGCAGATCCTCCCCGTCGGGGGCAAGGTACACTGAAGCTTTCTTT
CASRSSPSGARYTEAFF
>TRBJ2-1|many|NA|TRBV10-3
TGTGCCATCAGTGAAGGGCAACAACGGGGCATAAACAATGAGCAGTTCTTC
CAISEGQQRGINNEQFF
>TRBJ2-3|NA|NA|TRBV10-3
TGTGCCATCAGTGAACAACCCCCGTTGAACCCGGATACGCAGTATTTT
CAISEQPPLNPDTQYF
>TRBJ2-1|many|TRBD2|TRBV11-2
TGTGCCAGCAGCCTAACTAGCGGGGGCCTCCGGGAGCAGTTCTTC
CASSLTSGGLREQFF
>TRBJ2-7|once|NA|TRBV11-2
TGTGCCAGCAGCTTAGCGGGTTGGGGTACCGGCGGCCAGTACTTC
CASSLAGWGTGGQYF
>TRBJ2-7|many|NA|TRBV7-9
TGTGCCAGCAGCCTCACGGCGGGTTACGAGCAGTACTTC
CASSLTAGYEQYF
>TRBJ1-2|many|NA|TRBV4-3
TGCGCCAGCAGCCAAGAGTGGCAGGGAGATGGCTACACCTTC
CASSQEWQGDGYTF
>TRBJ2-3|many|NA|TRBV9
TGTGCCAGCAGCGTAGAGTCGCGGGGAACAGATACGCAGTATTTT
CASSVESRGTDTQYF
>TRBJ2-1|few|NA|TRBV6-5
TGTGCCAGCAGTTACTCGAATCGGGCAGGGGCGTTCTACAATGAGCAGTTCTTC
CASSYSNRAGAFYNEQFF
>TRBJ2-3|NA|TRBD2|TRBV6-1
TGTGCCAGCAGCCTTAGCGGGGGGAATACGCAGTATTTT
CASSLSGGNTQYF
>TRBJ2-3|NA|NA|TRBV10-2
TGCGCCAGCAGTGAGGTCAGATACACAGATACGCAGTATTTT
CASSEVRYTDTQYF
>TRBJ1-5|many|NA|TRBV15
TGTGCCACCAGCAGAGCCCTTAGCAATCAGCCCCAGCATTTT
CATSRALSNQPQHF
>TRBJ2-5|many|NA|TRBV5-1
TGCGCCAGCAGCTCAAAAGAGACCCAGTACTTC
CASSSKETQYF